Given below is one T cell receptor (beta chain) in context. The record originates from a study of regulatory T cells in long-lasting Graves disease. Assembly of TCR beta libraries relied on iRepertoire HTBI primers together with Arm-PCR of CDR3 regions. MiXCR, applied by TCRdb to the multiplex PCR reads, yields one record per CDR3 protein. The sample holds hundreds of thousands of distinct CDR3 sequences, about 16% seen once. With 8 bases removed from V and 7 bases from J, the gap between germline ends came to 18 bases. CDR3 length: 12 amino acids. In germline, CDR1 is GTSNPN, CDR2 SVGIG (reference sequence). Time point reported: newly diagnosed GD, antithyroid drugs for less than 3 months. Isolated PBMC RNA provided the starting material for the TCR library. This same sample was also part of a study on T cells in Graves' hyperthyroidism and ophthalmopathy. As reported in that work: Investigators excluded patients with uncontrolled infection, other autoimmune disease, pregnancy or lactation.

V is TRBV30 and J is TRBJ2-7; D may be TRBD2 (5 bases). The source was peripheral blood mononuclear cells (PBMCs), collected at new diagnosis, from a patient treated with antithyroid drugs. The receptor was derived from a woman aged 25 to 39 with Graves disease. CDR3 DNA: TGTGCCCTCCAGCGCGGGCCTTGGGAGCAGTACTTC. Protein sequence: CALQRGPWEQYF.